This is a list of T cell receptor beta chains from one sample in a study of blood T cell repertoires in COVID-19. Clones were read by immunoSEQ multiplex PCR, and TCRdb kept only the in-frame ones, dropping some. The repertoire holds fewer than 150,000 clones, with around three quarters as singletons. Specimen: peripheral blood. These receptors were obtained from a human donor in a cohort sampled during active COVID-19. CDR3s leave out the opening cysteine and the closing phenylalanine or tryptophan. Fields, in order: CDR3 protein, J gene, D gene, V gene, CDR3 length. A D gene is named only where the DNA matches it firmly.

cdr3_aa: ATKRSSNQPQH
j_call: TRBJ1-5
d_call: -
v_call: TRBV15
cdr3_length: 11

cdr3_aa: ASSLEVAGANVLT
j_call: TRBJ2-6
d_call: -
v_call: TRBV11-2
cdr3_length: 13

cdr3_aa: ASTGGGGSDHGYT
j_call: TRBJ1-2
d_call: -
v_call: TRBV11-2
cdr3_length: 13

cdr3_aa: ASSGQGPGYT
j_call: TRBJ1-2
d_call: -
v_call: TRBV9
cdr3_length: 10

cdr3_aa: ASSFRTGEGTEAF
j_call: TRBJ1-1
d_call: TRBD1
v_call: TRBV7-2
cdr3_length: 13

cdr3_aa: ASRSGGGGEGETQY
j_call: TRBJ2-5
d_call: -
v_call: TRBV5-1
cdr3_length: 14

cdr3_aa: ASSLAGSYEQY
j_call: TRBJ2-7
d_call: -
v_call: TRBV11-3
cdr3_length: 11

cdr3_aa: AWGRITEAF
j_call: TRBJ1-1
d_call: -
v_call: TRBV30
cdr3_length: 9

cdr3_aa: ASSLGWGDEQF
j_call: TRBJ2-1
d_call: -
v_call: TRBV12-3/TRBV12-4
cdr3_length: 11

cdr3_aa: ASSSHGQGGYEQY
j_call: TRBJ2-7
d_call: TRBD1
v_call: TRBV5-4
cdr3_length: 13

cdr3_aa: ASSSAGTSGSR
j_call: TRBJ2-7
d_call: TRBD2
v_call: TRBV7-2
cdr3_length: 11

cdr3_aa: ASAPYRAEGEAF
j_call: TRBJ1-1
d_call: -
v_call: TRBV6-5
cdr3_length: 12

cdr3_aa: ASSLYGTGGLNEQF
j_call: TRBJ2-1
d_call: TRBD2
v_call: TRBV7-3
cdr3_length: 14

cdr3_aa: AWSASLEETQY
j_call: TRBJ2-5
d_call: -
v_call: TRBV30
cdr3_length: 11

cdr3_aa: ASSTPPYNQPQH
j_call: TRBJ1-5
d_call: -
v_call: TRBV19
cdr3_length: 12

cdr3_aa: ASSIRTAYEQY
j_call: TRBJ2-7
d_call: -
v_call: TRBV19
cdr3_length: 11

cdr3_aa: ASSLDRGSSSYNEQF
j_call: TRBJ2-1
d_call: TRBD1
v_call: TRBV5-8
cdr3_length: 15

cdr3_aa: ASSYRQGFGGELF
j_call: TRBJ2-2
d_call: -
v_call: TRBV6-2/TRBV6-3
cdr3_length: 13

cdr3_aa: ASNRGQNYGYT
j_call: TRBJ1-2
d_call: TRBD1
v_call: TRBV6-5
cdr3_length: 11

cdr3_aa: AWSGEGYT
j_call: TRBJ1-2
d_call: -
v_call: TRBV30
cdr3_length: 8

cdr3_aa: ASSRGLAGESGYEQY
j_call: TRBJ2-7
d_call: TRBD2
v_call: TRBV18
cdr3_length: 15

cdr3_aa: ASSEVGSGYEQY
j_call: TRBJ2-7
d_call: -
v_call: TRBV6-1
cdr3_length: 12

cdr3_aa: ASSLYGQQETQY
j_call: TRBJ2-5
d_call: -
v_call: TRBV7-2
cdr3_length: 12

cdr3_aa: ASSFLLTREGSEAF
j_call: TRBJ1-1
d_call: -
v_call: TRBV27
cdr3_length: 14

cdr3_aa: ASSYGHSYNSPLH
j_call: TRBJ1-6
d_call: -
v_call: TRBV6-5
cdr3_length: 13

cdr3_aa: ASSTSSYNEQF
j_call: TRBJ2-1
d_call: -
v_call: TRBV6-2/TRBV6-3
cdr3_length: 11

cdr3_aa: ASSDTGISYEQY
j_call: TRBJ2-7
d_call: -
v_call: TRBV10-1
cdr3_length: 12

cdr3_aa: ASSPNRDRGYGYT
j_call: TRBJ1-2
d_call: TRBD1
v_call: TRBV18
cdr3_length: 13

cdr3_aa: ASSIGRQGRGQPQH
j_call: TRBJ1-5
d_call: TRBD1
v_call: TRBV19
cdr3_length: 14

cdr3_aa: ASSEGTGGAYSNQPQH
j_call: TRBJ1-5
d_call: TRBD1
v_call: TRBV6-1
cdr3_length: 16

cdr3_aa: ASSLVKGADEKLF
j_call: TRBJ1-4
d_call: -
v_call: TRBV7-2
cdr3_length: 13

cdr3_aa: ASSGGRLLAGELF
j_call: TRBJ2-2
d_call: TRBD2
v_call: TRBV7-9
cdr3_length: 13

cdr3_aa: ASSRYPGRTDYGYT
j_call: TRBJ1-2
d_call: -
v_call: TRBV18
cdr3_length: 14

cdr3_aa: ASSEGVRGSYEQY
j_call: TRBJ2-7
d_call: -
v_call: TRBV6-1
cdr3_length: 13

cdr3_aa: ASSKAGGPTEAF
j_call: TRBJ1-1
d_call: TRBD1
v_call: TRBV19
cdr3_length: 12

cdr3_aa: ASSYSAGYNEQF
j_call: TRBJ2-1
d_call: -
v_call: TRBV6-6
cdr3_length: 12

cdr3_aa: ASSYQADTQY
j_call: TRBJ2-3
d_call: -
v_call: TRBV7-9
cdr3_length: 10

cdr3_aa: ASSPDRGGGYT
j_call: TRBJ1-2
d_call: TRBD1
v_call: TRBV6-5
cdr3_length: 11

cdr3_aa: AWSTRQGWGYEQY
j_call: TRBJ2-7
d_call: TRBD1
v_call: TRBV30
cdr3_length: 13